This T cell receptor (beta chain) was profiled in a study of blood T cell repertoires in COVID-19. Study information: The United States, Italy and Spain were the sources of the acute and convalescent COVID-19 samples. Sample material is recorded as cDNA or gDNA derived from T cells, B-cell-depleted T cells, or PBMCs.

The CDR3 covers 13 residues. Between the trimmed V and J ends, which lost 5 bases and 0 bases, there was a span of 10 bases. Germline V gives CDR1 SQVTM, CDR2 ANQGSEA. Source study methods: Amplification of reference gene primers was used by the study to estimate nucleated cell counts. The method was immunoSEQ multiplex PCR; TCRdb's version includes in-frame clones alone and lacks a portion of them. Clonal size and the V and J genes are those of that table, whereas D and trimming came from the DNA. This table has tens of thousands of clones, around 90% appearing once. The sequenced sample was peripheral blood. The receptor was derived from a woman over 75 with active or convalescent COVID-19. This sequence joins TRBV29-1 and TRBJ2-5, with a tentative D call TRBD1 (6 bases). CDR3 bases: TGCAGCGTTTCAGGGGTATACCAAGAGACCCAGTACTTC. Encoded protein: CSVSGVYQETQYF.